Presented here are 25 T cell receptor beta chains from one specimen sequenced in a study of T cell responses to AZD1222 COVID-19 vaccine. Libraries were prepared by immunoSEQ multiplex PCR; TCRdb keeps only in-frame clonotypes and omits some of them. The sample carries 98,000 or so clones, approximately 86% recorded once. The sample here was peripheral blood, taken 28 days after the second dose of the MenACWY control vaccine. All receptors come from an adult who received the MenACWY meningococcal vaccine as a control.

The table lists this clone with a count of one. This chain connects TRBV5-1 to TRBJ2-1; 11 bases are a match to TRBD1. CDR1 SGHRS and CDR2 YFSETQ come from the germline V gene. The CDR3 is made up of 16 amino acids. V lost 1 base, J lost 9 bases, and 9 bases stayed unmatched. Written as DNA, the CDR3 is TGCGCCAGCAGCTTGATCCCGGACAGGGGGCGCGGTGAGCAGTTCTTC. Translation gives CASSLIPDRGRGEQFF.

This chain uses TRBV2 with TRBJ1-2; 9 bases agree with TRBD1. The CDR3 spans 15 residues. Germline CDR1 SNHLY, CDR2 FYNNEI. Germline trimming cut 5 bases from V and 4 bases from J; bases unmatched to any gene: 8. CDR3 in amino acids: CASSRDRAGGYGYTF. The CDR3 DNA reads TGTGCCAGCAGTAGGGACAGGGCCGGTGGCTATGGCTACACCTTC.

V and J are TRBV5-5 and TRBJ1-2; 8 bases line up with TRBD1. V gave up 0 bases and J gave up 6 bases; unmatched junction bases: 10. This CDR3 is 16 amino acids long. The V gene's germline CDR1 is SGHKS and CDR2 YYEKEE (reference sequence). Here the CDR3 reads CASSLGLRQGADGYTF. CDR3 sequence (DNA): TGTGCCAGCAGCTTGGGTTTGCGGCAGGGGGCAGATGGCTACACCTTC.

This rearrangement joins TRBV11-3 to TRBJ2-7, with D unclear. Trimming stripped 0 bases from V and 2 bases from J, with 11 bases between. The CDR3 loop spans 15 amino acids. Germline V gene sequence: CDR1 SGHNT, CDR2 YENEEA. Here the CDR3 reads CASSLDPEYPYEQYF. In DNA form, the CDR3 reads TGTGCCAGCAGCTTAGATCCAGAATACCCCTACGAGCAGTACTTC.

This chain links TRBV5-1 with TRBJ1-6; D uncertain. Germline values: CDR1 SGHRS, CDR2 YFSETQ. This CDR3 comprises 12 residues. V was cut by 4 bases and J by 7 bases, with 6 bases left in between. CDR3 loop: CASSAPNSPLHF. The CDR3 DNA is TGCGCCAGCAGCGCACCCAATTCACCCCTCCACTTT.

The genes are TRBV20-1 and TRBJ2-7; no clear D gene. V lost 7 bases to trimming and J lost 6 bases, with 13 bases between them. Germline values: CDR1 DFQATT, CDR2 SNEGSKA (reference sequence). CDR3 size: 11 residues. The CDR3 sequence: CSVQSGGEQYF. CDR3 DNA: TGCAGTGTCCAGTCGGGTGGCGAGCAGTACTTC.

This clone occurred once. This chain joins TRBV11-2 and TRBJ2-1; TRBD1 matches 11 bases. This CDR3 is 19 amino acids long. Looked up from germline, CDR1 is SGHAT and CDR2 is FQNNGV. Unmatched junction bases numbered 15, after V lost 4 bases and J lost 4 bases. CDR3 nucleotide sequence: TGTGCCAGCAGCTATCGTATCATAACGGGACAGGGGGTATACAATGAGCAGTTCTTC. It specifies CASSYRIITGQGVYNEQFF.

The rearrangement uses TRBV5-4 and TRBJ1-2; 10 bases are shared with TRBD1. Germline lookup yields CDR1 SGHNT and CDR2 YYREEE (reference sequence). The CDR3 contains 17 residues. Trimming cost V 3 bases and J 2 bases; bases outside gene matches: 10. Here the CDR3 DNA reads TGTGCCAGCAGCTCCTTATCTGGGACAGGGGTAAACTATGGCTACACCTTC. This codes for CASSSLSGTGVNYGYTF.

V and J are TRBV5-1 and TRBJ1-1; the match to TRBD1 covers 8 bases. CDR1 and CDR2 from the germline V gene are SGHRS and YFSETQ. The CDR3 consists of 15 residues. The V gene end was trimmed by 4 bases and the J gene end by 1 base; junction bases not matched to a gene: 6. CDR3 DNA: TGCGCCAGCAGCCTGTGGGGGACAGGGAACACTGAAGCTTTCTTT. Protein product: CASSLWGTGNTEAFF.

The rearrangement joins TRBV5-1 to TRBJ2-1; TRBD1 aligns across 7 bases. CDR3 length equals 16 residues. Germline values: CDR1 SGHRS, CDR2 YFSETQ. V was clipped by 0 bases and J by 3 bases; unmatched bases: 6. In DNA, the CDR3 is TGCGCCAGCAGCTTGGAAGTTGGGGACAGCTACAATGAGCAGTTCTTC. Translated: CASSLEVGDSYNEQFF. Looking up the rest from reference TRBV5-1 and TRBJ2-1 gives the full variable domain: KAGVTQTPRYLIKTRGQQVTLSCSPISGHRSVSWYQQTPGQGLQFLFEYFSETQRNKGNFPGRFSGRQFSNSRSEMNVSTLELGDSALYLCASSLEVGDSYNEQFFGPGTRLTVL.

The chain uses TRBV28 and TRBJ1-2; no firm D call. The length of the CDR3 is 15 residues. The V gene lost 1 base and the J gene lost 1 base, with 10 bases spanning the gap. CDR1 and CDR2 from the germline V gene are MDHEN and SYDVKM. DNA for the CDR3: TGTGCCAGCAGTTTATCGGTGATCCTTAACTATGGCTACACCTTC. Translating gives CASSLSVILNYGYTF.

The genes are TRBV28 and TRBJ2-1, with 11 positions matching TRBD2. This CDR3 comprises 20 residues. The germline gives CDR1 MDHEN, CDR2 SYDVKM. J gave up 0 bases and V 2 bases, and 12 bases lay outside the gene matches. The chain's CDR3 is CASSLNWASGGFSSYNEQFF. DNA for the CDR3: TGTGCCAGCAGTTTAAATTGGGCTAGCGGGGGGTTTAGCTCCTACAATGAGCAGTTCTTC.

CDR3 coding DNA: TGTGCCAGCATAGTGGGTTATAATTCACCCCTCCACTTT. Protein: CASIVGYNSPLHF. This chain joins TRBV2 and TRBJ1-6; D gene ambiguous. V dropped 7 bases and J dropped 4 bases, with 8 bases sitting between them. The CDR3 has 13 amino acids. Germline CDR1 and CDR2: SNHLY and FYNNEI.

The chain combines TRBV7-9 with TRBJ1-2; D call uncertain. The CDR3 totals 14 residues. Germline CDR1 reads SEHNR; CDR2 reads FQNEAQ (reference sequence). Trimming took 5 bases from V and 1 from J, leaving 11 bases between them. The CDR3, as DNA: TGTGCCAGCAGCCCCGTCGAGGGTAACTATGGCTACACCTTC. Its protein is CASSPVEGNYGYTF.

There are a few counts of this clone. This chain joins TRBV28 and TRBJ2-1; D might be TRBD2 (6 bases). Trimming cost V 2 bases and J 6 bases, with 8 bases left between them. CDR1 MDHEN and CDR2 SYDVKM come from the germline V gene. The CDR3 loop spans 13 amino acids. The CDR3 is CASSLGTPNEQFF. The CDR3 nucleotides read TGTGCCAGCAGTTTAGGGACTCCCAATGAGCAGTTCTTC.

This clone was found a few times. The junction does not match germline at one end; this may be a read error. The chain links TRBV20-1 to TRBJ1-1; D is undetermined. The CDR3 covers 11 residues. The germline gives CDR1 DFQATT, CDR2 SNEGSKA (reference sequence). The DNA of the CDR3 is TGCAGTGCTAGAGATCAGCTCGCCGGACGTTTT. This gives the protein CSARDQLAGRF.

In DNA form, the CDR3 reads TGCGCCAGCAGCTCGGACGGGAGAAACACCATATATTTT. This sequence encodes CASSSDGRNTIYF. The chain employs TRBV5-1 and TRBJ1-3; D is ambiguous. Germline assignment: CDR1 SGHRS and CDR2 YFSETQ. This CDR3 has 13 residues. V was pared by 3 bases and J by 5 bases, with 9 bases between.

The chain uses TRBV6-6 and TRBJ1-5; D not resolved. This CDR3 is built from 17 residues. The ends were cut back, 5 bases at V and 0 bases at J, with 17 bases in the middle. From germline, CDR1 is MNHNY and CDR2 SVGAGI (reference sequence). In nucleotides, the CDR3 is TGTGCCAGCAGTCCAGGACGACGTTCCTATAGCAATCAGCCCCAGCATTTT. Its translation is CASSPGRRSYSNQPQHF.

V usage is TRBV30 and J usage is TRBJ1-1, with D maybe TRBD1 (5 bases). The CDR3 is 17 amino acids. V lost 1 base, J lost 1 base, and 19 bases lay in between. Germline V gene sequence: CDR1 GTSNPN, CDR2 SVGIG (reference sequence). CDR3 in amino acids: CAWSAAWGDLGNTEAFF. The CDR3, as DNA: TGTGCCTGGAGTGCGGCGTGGGGGGACTTGGGGAACACTGAAGCTTTCTTT.

The J gene is TRBJ1-5, the V gene TRBV3-1 (or the pseudogene TRBV3-2); D ambiguous. CDR3 length equals 14 residues. V dropped 1 base and J dropped 0 bases, with 4 bases sitting between them. Germline CDR1 is LGHDT and CDR2 is YNNKEL (reference sequence). CDR3 residues: CASSQVNSNQPQHF. The DNA of the CDR3 is TGTGCCAGCAGCCAAGTTAATAGCAATCAGCCCCAGCATTTT.

This chain links TRBV7-2 with TRBJ2-2; 8 nucleotides align to TRBD1. Germline lookup yields CDR1 SGHTA and CDR2 FQGNSA. This CDR3 region has 18 residues. V was clipped by 1 base and J by 7 bases; unmatched bases: 14. The CDR3 region is CASSLDIAGGAEGGELFF. In nucleotides, the CDR3 is TGTGCCAGCAGCTTAGATATTGCAGGGGGCGCAGAGGGCGGGGAGCTGTTTTTT.

The V and J genes are TRBV19 and TRBJ1-1, with D unclear. The V end was cut by 6 bases, the J end by 1 base, with 9 bases between. The CDR3 contains 13 residues. Germline CDR1 LNHDA, CDR2 SQIVND (reference sequence). The CDR3 nucleotides are TGTGCCAGTAGCTCTTACGGGAACACTGAAGCTTTCTTT. Its translation is CASSSYGNTEAFF.

The V gene is TRBV18, the J gene TRBJ2-7; possibly TRBD1 for D (6 bases). The V end lost 1 base, the J end lost 1 base, and 14 bases lay between the germline ends. In germline, CDR1 is KGHSH, CDR2 LQKENI. The CDR3 has 16 amino acids. The CDR3 DNA follows: TGTGCCAGCTCACCACGTACAGGGTTACCGTCCTACGAGCAGTACTTC. As protein: CASSPRTGLPSYEQYF.

This clone was detected a few times. The chain recombines TRBV11-2 with TRBJ1-2; D not certain. This CDR3 spans 15 amino acids. The V and J ends lost 0 bases and 1 base respectively, with 9 bases between them. The germline V gene has CDR1 SGHAT and CDR2 FQNNGV. The CDR3 sequence: CASSLERTGNYGYTF. The CDR3 DNA is TGTGCCAGCAGCTTAGAGAGGACTGGTAACTATGGCTACACCTTC.

The chain is built from TRBV9 and TRBJ2-1; D is ambiguous. This CDR3 has 11 residues. Germline V gives CDR1 SGDLS, CDR2 YYNGEE. V was trimmed by 3 bases and J by 10 bases, leaving 8 bases between them. CDR3 nucleotide sequence: TGTGCCAGCAGCGCCTCAGGCGAGCAGTTCTTC. Translated, it gives CASSASGEQFF.